The 17 T cell receptor beta chains reported below all come from one sample, sequenced in a study of control samples from healthy donors and cancer patients. Assay: immunoSEQ multiplex PCR; the TCRdb copy retains only in-frame clones and omits some. The top ten hold about 4% of the sample, which has 150,000 to 200,000 clones, 93% seen once. Sequenced: blood. The receptors were gathered from a woman in her sixties in good health.

This chain uses TRBV4-3 with TRBJ1-5, with 7 bases matching TRBD1. Germline loops: CDR1 LGHNA, CDR2 YSLEER. The CDR3 runs to 15 residues. With 2 bases clipped from V and 5 bases from J, the junction kept 6 bases outside the gene matches. In nucleotides, the CDR3 is TGCGCCAGCAGCCAACTTTACAGGGGCGATCAGCCCCAGCATTTT. It codes for CASSQLYRGDQPQHF.

This chain uses TRBV4-1 with TRBJ2-5; perhaps TRBD1 as D (6 bases). CDR1 and CDR2 from the germline V gene are MGHRA and YSYEKL. CDR3 length equals 15 residues. The V end was cut by 1 base, the J end by 1 base, with 10 bases between. CDR3 sequence: CASSQVGQTQETQYF. The CDR3 bases are TGCGCCAGCAGCCAAGTCGGACAGACCCAAGAGACCCAGTACTTC.

The chain carries TRBV7-3 and TRBJ2-3; D uncertain. Germline V CDR1 and CDR2: SGHTA, FQGTGA. V lost 5 bases, J lost 1 base, and 10 bases lay in between. CDR3 length: 14 amino acids. The CDR3 region is CASSLAWGTDTQYF. The CDR3, as DNA: TGTGCCAGCAGCCTTGCCTGGGGCACAGATACGCAGTATTTT.

V and J are TRBV7-2 and TRBJ2-5; tentative D call: TRBD1 (5 bases). V was clipped by 1 base and J by 1 base, with 10 bases between them. The CDR3 has 15 residues. Looked up from germline, CDR1 is SGHTA and CDR2 is FQGNSA. The CDR3 is CASSLGNRFQETQYF. The DNA of the CDR3 is TGTGCCAGCAGCTTAGGGAACAGGTTCCAAGAGACCCAGTACTTC.

This chain links TRBV9 with TRBJ1-2; TRBD1 is a possible D gene (6 bases). Germline loops: CDR1 SGDLS, CDR2 YYNGEE. This CDR3 has 14 amino acids. V lost 3 bases, J lost 8 bases, and 17 bases lay in between. As DNA, the CDR3 is TGTGCCAGCAGCGCTTCGGACAGTTGGAGAGGCTACACCTTC. Translated, it gives CASSASDSWRGYTF.

The chain has TRBV7-3 and TRBJ1-1, with D possibly matching TRBD1 (5 bases). The V end was cut by 0 bases, the J end by 4 bases, with 6 bases between. Germline CDR1 reads SGHTA; CDR2 reads FQGTGA. This CDR3 region has 13 residues. Here the CDR3 DNA reads TGTGCCAGCAGCTTAACTGGGGCCACTGAAGCTTTCTTT. Translated, it gives CASSLTGATEAFF.

The chain has TRBV15 and TRBJ1-1, with TRBD1 matching 7 bases. The J segment lost 0 bases and the V segment lost 5 bases, leaving 12 bases of the junction unmatched. There are 17 residues in the CDR3. Germline CDR1 is LNHNV and CDR2 is YYDKDF (reference sequence). This chain's CDR3 is CATSGERGPQMNTEAFF. The CDR3 region has the DNA TGTGCCACCAGCGGGGAAAGGGGGCCTCAGATGAACACTGAAGCTTTCTTT.

The CDR3 coding sequence is TGTGCCAGCAGCACTCCACCTAAGGGGACAGGGGGCAAGGTGGGGACTGAAGCTTTCTTT. Its translation: CASSTPPKGTGGKVGTEAFF. The chain recombines TRBV21-1 with TRBJ1-1; the D segment call TRBD1 is taken from the table without a DNA check. TRBV21-1 is designated a pseudogene. This CDR3 is built from 20 residues.

The rearrangement links TRBV7-9 to TRBJ2-5; 7 bases are a match to TRBD2. Per the germline V gene, CDR1 is SEHNR and CDR2 is FQNEAQ (reference sequence). The V gene end was trimmed by 4 bases and the J gene end by 1 base; junction bases not matched to a gene: 3. This CDR3 contains 14 residues. Here the CDR3 DNA reads TGTGCCAGCAGCTCACCGGGGGGCCAAGAGACCCAGTACTTC. Translating it yields CASSSPGGQETQYF.

The genes are TRBV2 and TRBJ1-2; no clear D. The CDR3 has 13 amino acids. V was shortened by 9 bases and J by 7 bases, with 18 bases between the two germline ends. Germline V gene data show CDR1 as SNHLY and CDR2 as FYNNEI. In DNA, the CDR3 is TGTGCCAGTCAGGTCGGGGATAAAGGTGGCTACACCTTC. Translating it yields CASQVGDKGGYTF. The full variable domain, completed using reference TRBV2 and TRBJ1-2, is EPEVTQTPSHQVTQMGQEVILRCVPISNHLYFYWYRQILGQKVEFLVSFYNNEISEKSEIFDDQFSVERPDGSNFTLKIRSTKLEDSAMYFCASQVGDKGGYTFGSGTRLTVV.

This clone has just one count. The J gene is TRBJ2-7, the V gene TRBV9; the match to TRBD2 covers 12 bases. The CDR3 consists of 16 residues. Germline V gene sequence: CDR1 SGDLS, CDR2 YYNGEE. V trimming: 4 bases; J trimming: 5 bases; junction bases outside the gene matches: 10. Here the CDR3 reads CASSPRRTSGVDEQYF. As DNA, the CDR3 is TGTGCCAGCAGCCCCCGTAGGACTAGCGGGGTCGACGAGCAGTACTTC.

This clone was counted only a few times. The chain combines TRBV6-5 with TRBJ2-7; 7 bases align to TRBD1. V was pared by 0 bases and J by 1 base, with 3 bases of the junction left unmatched. CDR3 length equals 15 residues. Per germline, CDR1 MNHEY and CDR2 SVGAGI. The CDR3 sequence is CASSYSNRGSYEQYF. Written as DNA, the CDR3 is TGTGCCAGCAGTTACTCGAACAGGGGTTCCTACGAGCAGTACTTC.

The chain uses TRBV5-1 and TRBJ1-1; a possible D gene is TRBD1 (5 bases). Germline assignment: CDR1 SGHRS and CDR2 YFSETQ. V lost 2 bases and J 1 base, leaving 12 bases between the germline ends. CDR3 size: 15 residues. The CDR3, as DNA: TGCGCCAGCAGCTTTCGGGGGGTAGCGAACACTGAAGCTTTCTTT. Translation: CASSFRGVANTEAFF.

V usage is TRBV6-2 or TRBV6-3 and J usage is TRBJ1-4, with D unresolved. V lost 2 bases to trimming and J lost 4 bases, with 8 bases between them. Germline V gives CDR1 MNHEY, CDR2 SVGEGT. The CDR3 runs 14 residues. CDR3 sequence reads: CASSYKEINEKLFF. The CDR3 bases are TGTGCCAGCAGTTACAAGGAGATTAATGAAAAACTGTTTTTT.

V gene TRBV7-9 combines with J gene TRBJ2-5, with 15 nucleotides matching TRBD2. With 4 bases clipped from V and 5 bases from J, the junction kept 5 bases outside the gene matches. The CDR3 sequence is 16 residues long. The germline CDR1 and CDR2 sequences are SEHNR and FQNEAQ (reference sequence). The CDR3 protein is CASSSGTSGGLETQYF. The CDR3, as DNA: TGTGCCAGCAGCTCTGGGACTAGCGGGGGGCTGGAGACCCAGTACTTC.

This rearrangement joins TRBV4-2 to TRBJ2-3; 9 positions agree with TRBD2. The ends lost 1 base at V and 0 bases at J; junction bases unmatched: 11. CDR3 size: 19 residues. CDR1 LGHNA and CDR2 YNFKEQ come from the germline V gene. This chain's CDR3 is CASSQVLRGGAPSTDTQYF. In DNA, the CDR3 is TGTGCCAGCAGCCAAGTGTTGCGCGGGGGGGCCCCGAGCACAGATACGCAGTATTTT.

The chain combines TRBV9 with TRBJ2-5, with D perhaps TRBD1 or TRBD2 (5 bases each). Germline CDR1 SGDLS, CDR2 YYNGEE. V gave up 2 bases and J gave up 5 bases, with 10 bases separating them. This CDR3 is built from 13 residues. CDR3 DNA sequence: TGTGCCAGCAGCGTGTGGGGGTTGGAGACCCAGTACTTC. This sequence encodes CASSVWGLETQYF.